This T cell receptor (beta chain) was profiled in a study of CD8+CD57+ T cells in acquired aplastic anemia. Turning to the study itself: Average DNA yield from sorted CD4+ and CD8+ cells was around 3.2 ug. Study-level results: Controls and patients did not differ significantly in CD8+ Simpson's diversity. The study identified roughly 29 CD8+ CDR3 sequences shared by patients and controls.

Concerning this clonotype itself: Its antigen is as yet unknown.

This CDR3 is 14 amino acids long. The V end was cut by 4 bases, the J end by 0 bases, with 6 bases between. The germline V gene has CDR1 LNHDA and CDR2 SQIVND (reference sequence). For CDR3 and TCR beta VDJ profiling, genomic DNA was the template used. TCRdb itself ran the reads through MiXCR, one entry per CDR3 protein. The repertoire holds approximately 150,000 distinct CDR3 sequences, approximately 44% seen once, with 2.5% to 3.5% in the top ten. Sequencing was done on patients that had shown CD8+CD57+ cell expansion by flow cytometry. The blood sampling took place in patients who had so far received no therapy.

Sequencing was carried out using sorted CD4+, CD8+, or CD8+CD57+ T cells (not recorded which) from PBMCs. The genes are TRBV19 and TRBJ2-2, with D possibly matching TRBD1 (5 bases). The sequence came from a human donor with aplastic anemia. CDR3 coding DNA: TGTGCCAGTAGTAAGGGGACGAACACCGGGGAGCTGTTTTTT. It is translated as CASSKGTNTGELFF.